This T cell receptor (beta chain) was recorded in a study of T cells in Graves' hyperthyroidism and ophthalmopathy. In this sample, this clonotype turned up a few times. Its antigen is undetermined. The junction differs from germline at one of its ends, possibly a read error. TCR beta CDR3 region amplification was performed from RNA transcripts. HTBI primers were the set used in a first-round RT-PCR of the TCR CDR3. TCRdb re-derived calls from the multiplex PCR reads in MiXCR, one entry per CDR3 protein. The repertoire has roughly 510,000 distinct CDR3 sequences, about 45% of them found once; the top ten carry about two fifths. The V gene's germline CDR1 is DFQATT and CDR2 SNEGSKA (reference sequence). The CDR3 length is 19 residues. General observations from the study: Most clonotypes expanded in thyroid above 0.001 were likewise present in blood.

This sequence was found in an adult woman with Graves' disease, either hyperthyroidism or ophthalmopathy (not recorded which). The chain couples TRBV20-1 to TRBJ2-7; TRBD1 aligns across 7 bases. Input material: peripheral blood or thyroid tissue (not recorded which). In DNA, the CDR3 is TGCAGTGCTAGAGATGCTCGGGGTGGGTCCAGGGGGAGCTCCTACGAGCGGTACTTC. It encodes CSARDARGGSRGSSYERYF.